This T cell receptor (beta chain) was obtained from a study of T cells expressing NK-cell markers. Study at large: Among eight sequenced donors, seven carried HCMV seropositivity while one was seronegative.

The V gene's germline CDR1 is SGHTA and CDR2 FQGNSA. This CDR3 region has 15 residues. For this clonotype: The target antigen is unknown.

As the method of synthesis, 5'RACE template switching with UMIs yielded TCR beta cDNA. TCRdb reprocessed the 5' RACE reads and stores each CDR3 protein as one record, lacking DNA. Across 300,000 to 450,000 distinct CDR3 sequences, the top ten clones capture under 6.5% of the sample. Study-wide findings and caveats: Among a few donors, these clonotypes also ranked first in the CD3+CD56-NKG2C+ fraction. Of the CD8+ T cells in over five donors, roughly 1.0-7.5% belonged to dominant NKG2C+ clonotypes.

The specimen sequenced was blood T cells: a sorted CD56 or NKG2C T cell subset, CD4+ or CD8+ T cells, or bulk PBMC T cells (not recorded which). The TCR was taken from a man aged 18 to 69 in good health. The chain has TRBV7-2 and TRBJ2-3; TCRdb selects TRBD2, and the lack of DNA leaves this call unchecked. Here the CDR3 reads CASSPAGWDTDTQYF. Combining the CDR3 with reference TRBV7-2 and TRBJ2-3 gives the whole variable domain GAGVSQSPSNKVTEKGKDVELRCDPISGHTALYWYRQSLGQGLEFLIYFQGNSAPDKSGLPSDRFSAERTGGSVSTLTIQRTQQEDSAVYLCASSPAGWDTDTQYFGPGTRLTVL.